A single T cell receptor (beta chain) is shown here with its context. Original analysis: Amplifying reference gene primers gave estimates of nucleated cell counts. TCRdb keeps only in-frame clones here, not all; method: immunoSEQ multiplex PCR. V and J calls and clone size are those listed in that table; D and trimming were worked out from the DNA. The top ten hold less than 0.85% of the sample, which has tens of thousands of clones, 75% to 95% seen once. This specimen belongs to a study of blood T cell repertoires in COVID-19. As for the study in general: The study drew acute and convalescent COVID-19 samples from the United States, Italy and Spain. PBMCs, B-cell-depleted T cells, or T cells were the source of the cDNA or gDNA that made up the material.

CDR1 and CDR2 from the germline V gene are SGHAT and FQNNGV. V shed 2 bases and J shed 9 bases, with 14 bases lying between them. The CDR3 spans 14 residues. Material: peripheral blood. The rearrangement links TRBV11-2 to TRBJ2-1, with D hard to call. This TCR was sampled from a woman of 80 years or more with acute or convalescent COVID-19. CDR3 sequence: CASSLFGDGGEQFF. DNA for the CDR3: TGTGCCAGCAGCTTATTCGGAGACGGCGGTGAGCAGTTCTTC.